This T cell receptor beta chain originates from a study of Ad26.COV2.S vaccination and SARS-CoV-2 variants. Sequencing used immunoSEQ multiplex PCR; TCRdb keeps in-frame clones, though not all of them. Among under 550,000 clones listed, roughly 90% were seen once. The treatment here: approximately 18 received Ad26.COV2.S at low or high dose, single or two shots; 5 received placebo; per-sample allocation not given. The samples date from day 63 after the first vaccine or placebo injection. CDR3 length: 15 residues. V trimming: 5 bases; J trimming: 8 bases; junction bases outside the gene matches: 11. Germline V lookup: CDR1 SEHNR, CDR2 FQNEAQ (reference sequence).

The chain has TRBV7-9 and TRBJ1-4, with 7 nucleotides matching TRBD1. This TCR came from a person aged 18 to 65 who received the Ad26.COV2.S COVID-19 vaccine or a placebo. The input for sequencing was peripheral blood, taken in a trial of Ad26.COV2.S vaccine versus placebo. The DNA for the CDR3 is TGTGCCAGCAGCCGTCGGAGGGACAGCTCCGAAAAACTGTTTTTT. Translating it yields CASSRRRDSSEKLFF.